This TCR beta chain was recorded in a study of identical twins. Unique molecular identifiers were present on the cDNA, which also gained a universal primer site by template switching. TCRdb reprocessed the 5' RACE reads via MiXCR and lists one record per CDR3 protein. The table records 450,000 or so distinct CDR3 sequences, 13% to 15% of them present only once. CDR3 length: 15 amino acids. Trimming stripped 6 bases from V and 2 bases from J, with 18 bases between. Germline CDR1 is SGHNT and CDR2 is YYREEE (reference sequence). These data were also reused for a study on yellow fever vaccine responses in identical twins.

The specimen sequenced was CD4+ T cells sorted from blood. This receptor was identified in a woman aged 18-35 years in good health. The rearrangement links TRBV5-4 to TRBJ2-7; weak D call: TRBD1 (5 bases). CDR3 sequence: CASNQGNSPPYEQYF. The CDR3 DNA follows: TGTGCCAGCAACCAGGGAAATTCCCCCCCCTACGAGCAGTACTTC.